The 20 T cell receptor beta chains listed next were all sequenced from one sample in a study of shared clonotypes between healthy human individuals (dated by TCRdb to 2020 to 2021). Library prep was done by the immunoSEQ multiplex PCR assay. TCRdb mirrors the immuneACCESS table, restricted to in-frame sequences. Some clones are absent from its copies; in checked studies, under half trace to an unresolved V gene, and the reason for the others is unknown. This sample has about 1.5 million clones in its table, and approximately 98% of those were observed once. The ten largest clones capture approximately 0.45% of the sample. The sequenced sample was naive CD4+ T cells sorted from blood. The cell subset or site tag for this specimen amounts to: CD45RA+ positively selected. The receptor source for this set is a young man in good health.

This clone was recorded only once. The chain recombines TRBV19 with TRBJ2-7, with 11 positions matching TRBD1. V dropped 8 bases and J dropped 4; count of bases not matched to a gene: 13. Germline V CDR1 and CDR2: LNHDA, SQIVND (reference sequence). The CDR3 contains 16 residues. CDR3 protein: CASAKRGQGDLYEQYF. The CDR3, as DNA: TGTGCCAGTGCCAAGCGGGGACAGGGGGATCTATACGAGCAGTACTTC.

This clone came up once. The V and J genes are TRBV30 and TRBJ2-1; 11 positions match TRBD2. Losses at the gene ends were 0 bases for V and 0 bases for J; bases not matched to a gene: 7. The CDR3 runs 18 residues. Germline V gene data show CDR1 as GTSNPN and CDR2 as SVGIG (reference sequence). The CDR3 DNA is TGTGCCTGGAGTGTATGGGTCACTAGCGGGAGCTCCTACAATGAGCAGTTCTTC. Translated, it gives CAWSVWVTSGSSYNEQFF.

This clone was recorded once. At the DNA level, this CDR3 is encoded by other sequences in the same sample as well. This chain uses TRBV5-4 with TRBJ2-3; TRBD2 might be the D (5 bases). Trimming took 4 bases from V and 6 from J, leaving 9 bases between them. Germline loops: CDR1 SGHNT, CDR2 YYREEE (reference sequence). The CDR3 extends over 12 amino acids. The CDR3 sequence is CASSPRGDTQYF. As DNA, the CDR3 is TGTGCCAGCAGCCCCCGAGGGGATACGCAGTATTTT.

CDR3 sequence (DNA): TGTGCCAGCACCGGAGTCGTCCATACGCAGTATTTT. Its protein product is CASTGVVHTQYF. The chain joins TRBV28 to TRBJ2-3; D is uncertain. This CDR3 has 12 amino acids. Germline V gives CDR1 MDHEN, CDR2 SYDVKM. The V gene lost 7 bases and the J gene lost 7 bases, with 12 bases spanning the gap.

The chain uses TRBV7-2 and TRBJ1-5; D gene uncertain. Germline CDR1 reads SGHTA; CDR2 reads FQGNSA. Trimming pared 6 bases from V and 5 bases from J, leaving 8 bases between. This CDR3 region has 12 residues. In DNA form, the CDR3 reads TGTGCCAGCAGTCCCGGGGATCAGCCCCAGCATTTT. Amino acids: CASSPGDQPQHF.

The genes are TRBV5-1 and TRBJ1-3, with 8 bases matching TRBD1. Trimming took 0 bases from V and 2 from J; bases not matched to a gene: 7. Germline V gives CDR1 SGHRS, CDR2 YFSETQ. The CDR3 runs to 17 residues. CDR3 loop: CASSLAGQGRPGNTIYF. The CDR3, as DNA: TGCGCCAGCAGCTTGGCTGGACAGGGACGGCCTGGAAACACCATATATTTT.

Concerning this clone: The junction departs from the called germline gene at one end, perhaps through a read error. The chain employs TRBV28 and TRBJ2-3; tentatively, D is TRBD1 or TRBD2 (5 bases each). Germline assignment: CDR1 MDHEN and CDR2 SYDVKM. The CDR3 runs to 15 residues. CDR3 sequence: CATSRWDLEADTQYF. CDR3 sequence (DNA): TGTGCCACCAGTCGATGGGACCTCGAAGCAGATACGCAGTATTTT.

V is TRBV5-4 and J is TRBJ1-4; no definite D call. Trimming took off 1 base at V and 8 bases at J, with 12 bases between the two ends. CDR1 is SGHNT, CDR2 YYREEE, per germline (reference sequence). CDR3 length: 14 residues. The CDR3 loop reads CASSLQAGEEKLFF. The CDR3 DNA is TGTGCCAGCAGCTTGCAGGCCGGGGAGGAAAAACTGTTTTTT.

V usage is TRBV28 and J usage is TRBJ2-5, with 7 bases matching TRBD2. Unmatched junction bases numbered 14, after V lost 6 bases and J lost 10 bases. This CDR3 spans 14 amino acids. Germline V lookup: CDR1 MDHEN, CDR2 SYDVKM. Here the CDR3 reads CASRIAGSLWDQYF. The CDR3 nucleotides are TGTGCCAGCAGAATAGCGGGTAGTTTGTGGGACCAGTACTTC.

This chain connects TRBV5-1 to TRBJ2-1; a possible D gene is TRBD1 (6 bases). The CDR3 contains 15 residues. Trimming shortened V by 1 base and J by 7 bases, and 15 bases separated the two germline ends. CDR1 is SGHRS, CDR2 YFSETQ, per germline. CDR3 sequence reads: CASSLSKGDLNEQFF. The CDR3 DNA reads TGCGCCAGCAGCTTGAGTAAGGGGGATTTAAATGAGCAGTTCTTC. Combining the CDR3 with reference TRBV5-1 and TRBJ2-1 gives the whole variable domain KAGVTQTPRYLIKTRGQQVTLSCSPISGHRSVSWYQQTPGQGLQFLFEYFSETQRNKGNFPGRFSGRQFSNSRSEMNVSTLELGDSALYLCASSLSKGDLNEQFFGPGTRLTVL.

V and J are TRBV11-2 and TRBJ2-7; D unclear. Germline assignment: CDR1 SGHAT and CDR2 FQNNGV. Trimming left V 1 base short and J 3 bases short, with 10 bases between. The length of the CDR3 is 14 residues. CDR3 loop: CASSLAGLNYEQYF. For the CDR3, the DNA is TGTGCCAGCAGCTTAGCCGGATTGAACTACGAGCAGTACTTC.

The rearrangement links TRBV2 to TRBJ2-3, with 7 bases matching TRBD2. V dropped 1 base and J dropped 4; count of bases not matched to a gene: 14. CDR3 length equals 18 residues. Germline values: CDR1 SNHLY, CDR2 FYNNEI. The DNA for the CDR3 is TGTGCCAGCAGTGAAGTAGGATTTGGCGGGAGTTTCGCAGATACGCAGTATTTT. It yields the protein CASSEVGFGGSFADTQYF.

Points on this clone: The sample has other DNA sequences that encode this CDR3 too. V usage is TRBV5-1 and J usage is TRBJ2-7; no clear D. The germline V and J ends were trimmed by 0 bases and 2 bases, with 9 bases remaining between them. The CDR3 consists of 14 residues. Germline V lookup: CDR1 SGHRS, CDR2 YFSETQ. CDR3: CASSLGTATYEQYF. The DNA of the CDR3 is TGCGCCAGCAGCTTGGGGACGGCAACCTACGAGCAGTACTTC. Looking up the rest from reference TRBV5-1 and TRBJ2-7 gives the full variable domain: KAGVTQTPRYLIKTRGQQVTLSCSPISGHRSVSWYQQTPGQGLQFLFEYFSETQRNKGNFPGRFSGRQFSNSRSEMNVSTLELGDSALYLCASSLGTATYEQYFGPGTRLTVT.

This chain connects TRBV19 to TRBJ1-5; the D gene is possibly TRBD1 (6 bases). Trimming removed 5 bases from V and 0 bases from J, with 14 bases in between. This CDR3 spans 16 amino acids. Germline V gene data show CDR1 as LNHDA and CDR2 as SQIVND (reference sequence). This chain's CDR3 is CASSRRTVYSNQPQHF. CDR3 in DNA: TGTGCCAGTAGTCGCCGGACAGTTTATAGCAATCAGCCCCAGCATTTT.

The chain recombines TRBV10-3 with TRBJ2-1; 11 bases agree with TRBD2. The V gene's germline CDR1 is ENHRY and CDR2 SYGVKD. The J segment lost 3 bases and the V segment lost 2 bases, leaving 9 bases of the junction unmatched. CDR3 length: 18 residues. CDR3 residues: CAISEPSRLAGNYNEQFF. Here the CDR3 DNA reads TGTGCCATCAGTGAGCCCTCTCGACTAGCGGGAAACTACAATGAGCAGTTCTTC.

V and J are TRBV21-1 and TRBJ1-3. TRBV21-1 is a documented pseudogene. The CDR3 runs to 15 residues. DNA for the CDR3: TGTGCCAGCAGCAAAGAACGGGGGACTGGAAACACCATATATTTT. Encoded protein: CASSKERGTGNTIYF.

Written as DNA, the CDR3 is TGTGCCAGCTCACCATCTTTTACTAGCGGAAGCTCCTACAATGAGCAGTTCTTC. This sequence encodes CASSPSFTSGSSYNEQFF. The gene calls are TRBV18 and TRBJ2-1; 8 nucleotides match TRBD2. Germline CDR1 is KGHSH and CDR2 is LQKENI. CDR3 length equals 18 residues. J gave up 0 bases and V 2 bases, and 9 bases lay outside the gene matches.

About this clone: Other DNA sequences in this sample translate to the same CDR3. This chain connects TRBV28 to TRBJ2-3; possible D gene TRBD1, 6 bases. Germline lookup yields CDR1 MDHEN and CDR2 SYDVKM. Trimming left V 5 bases short and J 6 bases short, with 9 bases between. The CDR3 sequence is 12 residues long. In nucleotides, the CDR3 is TGTGCCAGCAGTCTAACAGGGGATACGCAGTATTTT. Its protein product is CASSLTGDTQYF. The full variable domain, rest sourced from reference TRBV28 and TRBJ2-3, is DVKVTQSSRYLVKRTGEKVFLECVQDMDHENMFWYRQDPGLGLRLIYFSYDVKMKEKGDIPEGYSVSREKKERFSLILESASTNQTSMYLCASSLTGDTQYFGPGTRLTVL.

The count of this clone is one. This chain uses TRBV11-2 with TRBJ1-4, with TRBD1 as a possible D gene (5 bases). This CDR3 contains 16 residues. Trimming took 1 base from V and 7 from J, leaving 16 bases between them. CDR1 and CDR2 from the germline V gene are SGHAT and FQNNGV. CDR3 sequence: CASSLVGGESGEKLFF. The CDR3 DNA reads as TGTGCCAGCAGCTTAGTTGGGGGGGAGAGCGGTGAAAAACTGTTTTTT.

V gene TRBV15 combines with J gene TRBJ2-5; no clear D. V lost 0 bases to trimming and J lost 6 bases, with 5 bases between them. The V gene's germline CDR1 is LNHNV and CDR2 YYDKDF (reference sequence). The CDR3 is 12 residues long. CDR3 nucleotide sequence: TGTGCCACCAGCAGAGAAGACCAGACCCAGTACTTC. The encoded protein is CATSREDQTQYF.